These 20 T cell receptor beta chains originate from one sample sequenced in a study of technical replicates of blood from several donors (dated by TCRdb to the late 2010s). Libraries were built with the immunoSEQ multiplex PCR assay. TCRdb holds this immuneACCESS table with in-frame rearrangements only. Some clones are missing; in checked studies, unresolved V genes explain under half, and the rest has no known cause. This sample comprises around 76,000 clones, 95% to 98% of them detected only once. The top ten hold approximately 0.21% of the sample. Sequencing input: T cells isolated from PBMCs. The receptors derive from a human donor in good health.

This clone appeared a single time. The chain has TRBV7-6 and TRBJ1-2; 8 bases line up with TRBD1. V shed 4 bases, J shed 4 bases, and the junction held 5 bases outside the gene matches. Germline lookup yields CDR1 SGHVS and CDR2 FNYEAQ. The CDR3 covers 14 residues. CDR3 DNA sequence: TGTGCCAGCAGCTCAACGGGACAGGCCTATGGCTACACCTTC. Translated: CASSSTGQAYGYTF.

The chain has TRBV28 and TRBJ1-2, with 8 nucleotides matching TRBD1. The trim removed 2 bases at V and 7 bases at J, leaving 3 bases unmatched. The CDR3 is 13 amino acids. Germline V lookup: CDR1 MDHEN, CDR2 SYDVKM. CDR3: CASSLTGTGGYTF. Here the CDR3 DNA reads TGTGCCAGCAGTTTAACCGGGACAGGTGGCTACACCTTC.

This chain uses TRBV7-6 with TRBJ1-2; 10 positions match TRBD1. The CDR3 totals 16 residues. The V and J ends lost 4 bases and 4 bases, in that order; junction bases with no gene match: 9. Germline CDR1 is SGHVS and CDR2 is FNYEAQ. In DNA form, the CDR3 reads TGTGCCAGCAGCTCCCGAGACAGGGGGCGCGTCTATGGCTACACCTTC. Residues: CASSSRDRGRVYGYTF. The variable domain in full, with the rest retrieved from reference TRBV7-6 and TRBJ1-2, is GAGVSQSPRYKVTKRGQDVALRCDPISGHVSLYWYRQALGQGPEFLTYFNYEAQQDKSGLPNDRFSAERPEGSISTLTIQRTEQRDSAMYRCASSSRDRGRVYGYTFGSGTRLTVV.

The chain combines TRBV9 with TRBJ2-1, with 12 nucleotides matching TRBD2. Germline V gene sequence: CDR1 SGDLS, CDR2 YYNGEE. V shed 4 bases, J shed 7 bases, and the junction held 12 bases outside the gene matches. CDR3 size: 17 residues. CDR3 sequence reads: CASSQGWASGRGNEQFF. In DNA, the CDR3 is TGTGCCAGCAGCCAAGGGTGGGCTAGCGGGAGGGGAAATGAGCAGTTCTTC.

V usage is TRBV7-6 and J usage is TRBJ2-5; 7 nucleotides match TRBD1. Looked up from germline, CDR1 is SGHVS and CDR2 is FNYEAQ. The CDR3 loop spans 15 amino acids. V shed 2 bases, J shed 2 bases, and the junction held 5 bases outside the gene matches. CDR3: CASSLLRGWQETQYF. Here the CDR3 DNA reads TGTGCCAGCAGCTTACTCAGGGGGTGGCAAGAGACCCAGTACTTC.

The CDR3 loop reads CASSPETGGYNQPQHF. CDR3 in DNA: TGTGCCAGTAGTCCGGAGACAGGGGGCTACAATCAGCCCCAGCATTTT. J is TRBJ1-5 and V is TRBV19; 10 nucleotides line up with TRBD1. V was pared by 5 bases and J by 3 bases, with 7 bases of the junction left unmatched. The germline V gene encodes CDR1 LNHDA and CDR2 SQIVND (reference sequence). The CDR3 consists of 16 residues.

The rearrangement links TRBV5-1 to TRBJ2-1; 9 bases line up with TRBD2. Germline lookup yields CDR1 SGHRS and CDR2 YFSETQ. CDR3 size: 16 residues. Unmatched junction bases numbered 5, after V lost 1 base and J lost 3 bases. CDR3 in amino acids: CASSLNRAGGYNEQFF. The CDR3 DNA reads TGCGCCAGCAGCTTGAATAGAGCGGGAGGCTACAATGAGCAGTTCTTC. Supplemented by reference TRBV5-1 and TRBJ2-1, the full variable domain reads KAGVTQTPRYLIKTRGQQVTLSCSPISGHRSVSWYQQTPGQGLQFLFEYFSETQRNKGNFPGRFSGRQFSNSRSEMNVSTLELGDSALYLCASSLNRAGGYNEQFFGPGTRLTVL.

This chain's CDR3 is CAWSAGTRIRETQYF. The DNA of the CDR3 is TGTGCCTGGAGTGCCGGGACTAGGATCCGGGAGACCCAGTACTTC. The genes are TRBV30 and TRBJ2-5, with TRBD2 matching over 8 bases. Germline V gene sequence: CDR1 GTSNPN, CDR2 SVGIG (reference sequence). Trimming removed 1 base from V and 5 bases from J; junction bases left unmatched: 9. This CDR3 has 15 residues.

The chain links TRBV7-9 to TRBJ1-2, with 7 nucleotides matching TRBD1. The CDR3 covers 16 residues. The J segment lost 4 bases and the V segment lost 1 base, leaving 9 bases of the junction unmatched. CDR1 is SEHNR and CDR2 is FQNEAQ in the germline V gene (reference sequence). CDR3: CASSLGGPGGGYGYTF. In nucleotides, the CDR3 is TGTGCCAGCAGCTTAGGGGGGCCAGGGGGAGGCTATGGCTACACCTTC.

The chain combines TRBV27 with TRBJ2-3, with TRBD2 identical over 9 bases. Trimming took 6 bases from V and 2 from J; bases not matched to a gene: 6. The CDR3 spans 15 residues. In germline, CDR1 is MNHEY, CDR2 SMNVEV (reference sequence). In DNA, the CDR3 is TGTGCCAGCAGCGAGGTAGCGGGAGTCACAGATACGCAGTATTTT. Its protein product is CASSEVAGVTDTQYF.

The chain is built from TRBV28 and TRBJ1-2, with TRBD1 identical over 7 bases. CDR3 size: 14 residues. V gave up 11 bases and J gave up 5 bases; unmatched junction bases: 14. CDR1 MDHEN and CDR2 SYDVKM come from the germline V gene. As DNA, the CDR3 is TGTGCCGCCCCGCCGGGACAGTCCAGGTATGGCTACACCTTC. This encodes CAAPPGQSRYGYTF.

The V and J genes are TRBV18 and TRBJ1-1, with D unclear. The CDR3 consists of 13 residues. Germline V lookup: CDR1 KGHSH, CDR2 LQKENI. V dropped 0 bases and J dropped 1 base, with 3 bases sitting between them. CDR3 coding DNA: TGTGCCAGCTCACCACCCAGGAACACTGAAGCTTTCTTT. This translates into CASSPPRNTEAFF.

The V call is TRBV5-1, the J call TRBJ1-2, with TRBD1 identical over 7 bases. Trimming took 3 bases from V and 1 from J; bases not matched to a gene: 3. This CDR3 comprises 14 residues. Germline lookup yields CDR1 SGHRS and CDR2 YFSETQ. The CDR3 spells CASSSTGFNYGYTF. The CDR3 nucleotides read TGCGCCAGCAGCTCGACAGGGTTTAACTATGGCTACACCTTC.

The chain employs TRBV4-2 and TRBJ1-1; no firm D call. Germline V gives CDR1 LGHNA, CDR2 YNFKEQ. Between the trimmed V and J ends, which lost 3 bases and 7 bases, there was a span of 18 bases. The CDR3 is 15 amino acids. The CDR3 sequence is CASSHEEAGTGEAFF. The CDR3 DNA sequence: TGTGCCAGCAGCCACGAAGAGGCGGGAACGGGTGAAGCTTTCTTT.

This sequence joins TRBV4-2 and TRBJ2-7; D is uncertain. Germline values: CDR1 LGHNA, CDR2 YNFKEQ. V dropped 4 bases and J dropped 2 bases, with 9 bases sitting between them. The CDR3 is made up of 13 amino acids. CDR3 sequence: CASSLRQAYEQYF. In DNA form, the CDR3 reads TGTGCCAGCAGCCTACGACAAGCCTACGAGCAGTACTTC.

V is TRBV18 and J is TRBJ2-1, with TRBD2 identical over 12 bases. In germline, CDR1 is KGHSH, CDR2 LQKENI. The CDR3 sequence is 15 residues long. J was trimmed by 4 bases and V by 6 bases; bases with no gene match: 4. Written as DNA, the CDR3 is TGTGCCAGCTCGCACGGGACTAGCGGGTACAATGAGCAGTTCTTC. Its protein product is CASSHGTSGYNEQFF.

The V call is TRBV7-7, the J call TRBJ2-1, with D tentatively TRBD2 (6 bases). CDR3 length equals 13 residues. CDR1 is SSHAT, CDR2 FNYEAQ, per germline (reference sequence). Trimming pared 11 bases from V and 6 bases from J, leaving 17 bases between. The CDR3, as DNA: TGTGCCGTGGCGGTTAGCGGCTCCAATGAGCAGTTCTTC. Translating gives CAVAVSGSNEQFF.

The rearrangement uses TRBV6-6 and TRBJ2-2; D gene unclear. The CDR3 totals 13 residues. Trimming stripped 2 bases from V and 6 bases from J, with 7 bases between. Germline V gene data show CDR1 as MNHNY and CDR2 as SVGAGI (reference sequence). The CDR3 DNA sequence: TGTGCCAGCAGTTACCTAGGCTCCGGGGAGCTGTTTTTT. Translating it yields CASSYLGSGELFF.

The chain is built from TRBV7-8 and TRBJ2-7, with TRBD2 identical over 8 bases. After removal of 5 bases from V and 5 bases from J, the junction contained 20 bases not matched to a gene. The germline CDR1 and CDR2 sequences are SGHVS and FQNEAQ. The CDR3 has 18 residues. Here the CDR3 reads CASSPRGEREKGWDEQYF. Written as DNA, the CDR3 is TGTGCCAGCAGCCCACGTGGAGAGCGGGAGAAAGGTTGGGACGAGCAGTACTTC.

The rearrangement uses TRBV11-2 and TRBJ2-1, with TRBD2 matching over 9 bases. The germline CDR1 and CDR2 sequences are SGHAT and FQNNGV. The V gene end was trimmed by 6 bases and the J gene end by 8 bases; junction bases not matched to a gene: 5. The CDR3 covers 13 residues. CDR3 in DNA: TGTGCCAGCAGGATAGCGGGAGAGTATGAGCAGTTCTTC. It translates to CASRIAGEYEQFF. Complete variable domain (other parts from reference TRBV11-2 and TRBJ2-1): EAGVAQSPRYKIIEKRQSVAFWCNPISGHATLYWYQQILGQGPKLLIQFQNNGVVDDSQLPKDRFSAERLKGVDSTLKIQPAKLEDSAVYLCASRIAGEYEQFFGPGTRLTVL.